The 30 T cell receptor beta chains below come from one sample, sequenced in a study of metastatic and nonmetastatic thyroid tumors. Ahead of thyroid surgery, no patient had received treatment of any kind. MiXCR reprocessed the PCR reads for TCRdb. The sample gives 7,000 to 8,500 clones, roughly 24% of which show up once; roughly 15% is in the top ten. The sequencing input was tumor tissue. Receptor source: a female donor with papillary thyroid cancer or a benign thyroid nodule (not recorded which). Some clones in this sample may be carry-over from other donors' samples.

This clone was recorded many times. Other DNA sequences in this specimen translate into the identical CDR3. V is TRBV9 and J is TRBJ1-1, with no clear D. With 0 bases removed from V and 1 base from J, the gap between germline ends came to 10 bases. The length of the CDR3 is 15 residues. From germline, CDR1 is SGDLS and CDR2 YYNGEE. The CDR3: CASSVGGRANTEAFF. Here the CDR3 DNA reads TGTGCCAGCAGCGTAGGTGGGAGGGCGAACACTGAAGCTTTCTTT. The variable domain in full, completed from reference TRBV9 and TRBJ1-1, reads DSGVTQTPKHLITATGQRVTLRCSPRSGDLSVYWYQQSLDQGLQFLIQYYNGEERAKGNILERFSAQQFPDLHSELNLSSLELGDSALYFCASSVGGRANTEAFFGQGTRLTVV.

This clone has a handful of counts. This rearrangement joins TRBV19 to TRBJ2-5; D may match TRBD1 or TRBD2 (6 bases each). Trimming pared 6 bases from V and 5 bases from J, leaving 16 bases between. Germline V gene data show CDR1 as LNHDA and CDR2 as SQIVND (reference sequence). This CDR3 spans 14 amino acids. CDR3 sequence (DNA): TGTGCCAGTAGAAGAGGGGGGCCCGGGGAGACCCAGTACTTC. Translated, it gives CASRRGGPGETQYF.

This clone is categorized as large (0.1 to 1%). The chain uses TRBV28 and TRBJ1-2; D call uncertain. Germline V CDR1 and CDR2: MDHEN, SYDVKM. The CDR3 has 11 residues. Trimming took off 1 base at V and 7 bases at J, with 4 bases between the two ends. The CDR3 coding sequence is TGTGCCAGCAGTTTATACTCTGGCTACACCTTC. Its translation: CASSLYSGYTF.

This clone has ten or more counts. The rearrangement links TRBV20-1 to TRBJ1-2, with TRBD1 as a possible D gene (5 bases). Looked up from germline, CDR1 is DFQATT and CDR2 is SNEGSKA (reference sequence). There are 12 residues in the CDR3. The V end was cut by 3 bases, the J end by 6 bases, with 11 bases between. Here the CDR3 reads CSASLGGNGYTF. As DNA, the CDR3 is TGCAGTGCTAGTTTGGGGGGGAATGGCTACACCTTC.

J is TRBJ2-2 and V is TRBV19; D is unresolved. Between the trimmed V and J ends, which lost 7 bases and 6 bases, there was a span of 15 bases. The CDR3 contains 14 residues. The V gene's germline CDR1 is LNHDA and CDR2 SQIVND (reference sequence). In DNA, the CDR3 is TGTGCCAGTACCTTTGGTGGTTTCGCCGGGGAGCTGTTTTTT. Translation gives CASTFGGFAGELFF.

The chain recombines TRBV6-5 with TRBJ1-4; D is ambiguous. This CDR3 is built from 12 residues. The germline V gene encodes CDR1 MNHEY and CDR2 SVGAGI. Deletions cut 5 bases from V and 10 bases from J, with 11 bases between. CDR3 sequence reads: CASSDYTGKLFF. The CDR3 region has the DNA TGTGCCAGCAGTGACTACACCGGAAAACTGTTTTTT.

By frequency in the sample, this clone is medium-sized (0.01 to 0.1%). The chain recombines TRBV28 with TRBJ1-5, with TRBD1 matching 7 bases. The V and J ends lost 5 bases and 2 bases, in that order; junction bases with no gene match: 12. CDR1 and CDR2 (germline): MDHEN, SYDVKM. The CDR3 has 17 amino acids. The CDR3 sequence is CASSTHHRGGGNQPQHF. In DNA form, the CDR3 reads TGTGCCAGCAGTACACACCACAGGGGCGGCGGCAATCAGCCCCAGCATTTT.

The chain joins TRBV7-2 to TRBJ1-1; 7 bases match TRBD1. V gave up 5 bases and J gave up 8 bases; unmatched junction bases: 8. The CDR3 runs to 13 residues. Germline assignment: CDR1 SGHTA and CDR2 FQGNSA. The CDR3: CASSVQGSPEAFF. The CDR3 nucleotides read TGTGCCAGCAGCGTACAGGGGTCCCCCGAAGCTTTCTTT.

By share, this clone counts as large. The V call is TRBV27, the J call TRBJ2-7; TRBD1 matches 9 bases. V was pared by 5 bases and J by 3 bases, with 5 bases of the junction left unmatched. The CDR3 spans 14 residues. The germline V gene encodes CDR1 MNHEY and CDR2 SMNVEV (reference sequence). The CDR3 sequence: CASSLGTGSYEQYF. The CDR3 coding sequence is TGTGCCAGCAGTCTAGGGACAGGGAGCTACGAGCAGTACTTC.

V and J are TRBV11-2 and TRBJ1-6, with D possibly TRBD1 on 5 matching bases. V was clipped by 7 bases and J by 7 bases, with 23 bases between them. The CDR3 totals 17 residues. Per germline, CDR1 SGHAT and CDR2 FQNNGV. CDR3 loop: CASTKWGVAWGNSPLHF. CDR3 DNA sequence: TGTGCCAGCACAAAGTGGGGGGTGGCCTGGGGGAATTCACCCCTCCACTTT.

J is TRBJ1-2 and V is TRBV5-1; D is uncertain. Germline assignment: CDR1 SGHRS and CDR2 YFSETQ. The CDR3 spans 14 residues. V was pared by 3 bases and J by 4 bases, with 13 bases between. The CDR3 DNA reads as TGCGCCAGCAGCTCGCCCGACACCCTCTATGGCTACACCTTC. Its translation is CASSSPDTLYGYTF.

The table lists this clone with many counts. CDR3 region: CASSVATGAGSYGYTF. For the CDR3, the DNA is TGTGCCAGCAGCGTAGCTACAGGGGCGGGATCTTATGGCTACACCTTC. The chain couples TRBV9 to TRBJ1-2; 7 bases map to TRBD1. After removal of 0 bases from V and 5 bases from J, the junction contained 10 bases not matched to a gene. The length of the CDR3 is 16 residues. Germline CDR1 reads SGDLS; CDR2 reads YYNGEE.

In this sample, this clone turned up many times. The rearrangement joins TRBV27 to TRBJ1-1, with a tentative D call TRBD1 (5 bases). The CDR3 runs to 16 residues. The germline V and J ends were trimmed by 6 bases and 0 bases, with 17 bases remaining between them. Germline CDR1 is MNHEY and CDR2 is SMNVEV (reference sequence). The CDR3 reads CASRGTGGGMNTEAFF. CDR3 DNA: TGTGCCAGCAGGGGAACAGGCGGCGGGATGAACACTGAAGCTTTCTTT.

In its sample, this clone ranks as medium-sized. The CDR3 region is CASSLDPAYEQYF. The CDR3, as DNA: TGTGCCAGCAGCTTAGATCCCGCCTACGAGCAGTACTTC. The chain links TRBV7-9 to TRBJ2-7; D not certain. With 1 base removed from V and 2 bases from J, the gap between germline ends came to 6 bases. The CDR3 spans 13 residues. Germline loops: CDR1 SEHNR, CDR2 FQNEAQ (reference sequence).

By sample fraction, this clone is medium-sized. The V gene is TRBV19, the J gene TRBJ1-1, with a tentative D call TRBD1 (6 bases). This CDR3 has 13 residues. V lost 6 bases, J lost 1 base, and 9 bases lay in between. Per germline, CDR1 LNHDA and CDR2 SQIVND (reference sequence). CDR3 sequence reads: CASSQQGNTEAFF. CDR3 DNA sequence: TGTGCCAGTAGCCAACAGGGGAACACTGAAGCTTTCTTT.

By share, this clone counts as medium-sized. The chain uses TRBV5-1 and TRBJ1-2; TRBD1 matches at 7 bases. With 0 bases clipped from V and 7 bases from J, the junction kept 6 bases outside the gene matches. Germline assignment: CDR1 SGHRS and CDR2 YFSETQ. The CDR3 loop spans 14 amino acids. The CDR3 DNA sequence: TGCGCCAGCAGCTTGGGAGTGACAGGGTCTGGCTACACCTTC. Residues: CASSLGVTGSGYTF.

The table lists this clone with many counts. J is TRBJ1-2 and V is TRBV3-1; no definite D call. The CDR3 totals 16 residues. Trimming stripped 3 bases from V and 6 bases from J, with 20 bases between. Germline CDR1 LGHDT, CDR2 YNNKEL (reference sequence). For the CDR3, the DNA is TGTGCCAGCAGCCACCCCTTACAGCGGGAGGTGGATGGCTACACCTTC. Translation gives CASSHPLQREVDGYTF.

In its sample, this clone was seen many times. The chain has TRBV20-1 and TRBJ1-1; D is uncertain. The CDR3 extends over 15 amino acids. Germline V gives CDR1 DFQATT, CDR2 SNEGSKA (reference sequence). With 0 bases removed from V and 0 bases from J, the gap between germline ends came to 11 bases. The CDR3 spells CSARDMAAMNTEAFF. The CDR3 nucleotides read TGCAGTGCTAGAGATATGGCAGCTATGAACACTGAAGCTTTCTTT.

This clone has a count of ten or more. The V call is TRBV19, the J call TRBJ2-7; 12 positions match TRBD2. With V trimmed by 5 bases and J by 6 bases, 11 bases remained unmatched. This CDR3 is built from 16 residues. Germline loops: CDR1 LNHDA, CDR2 SQIVND (reference sequence). The CDR3 bases are TGTGCCAGTAGTGGCCCTTCTAGCGGGGGGGCCCGCGAGCAGTACTTC. It translates to CASSGPSSGGAREQYF.

Concerning this clone itself: A read error may produce the germline difference seen at one junction end. V is TRBV5-1 and J is TRBJ2-5; D is unresolved. In germline, CDR1 is SGHRS, CDR2 YFSETQ. The CDR3 contains 13 residues. CDR3 sequence: CASSSGLGQTQYF. As DNA, the CDR3 is TGCGCCAGCAGCTCCGGGCTCGGGCAGACACAGTACTTC.

The rearrangement uses TRBV6-6 and TRBJ1-5, with D perhaps TRBD1 (5 bases). Germline lookup yields CDR1 MNHNY and CDR2 SVGAGI (reference sequence). Trimming took off 2 bases at V and 10 bases at J, with 21 bases between the two ends. CDR3 length equals 16 residues. The CDR3: CASSYTTGGLFDPQHF. DNA of the CDR3: TGTGCCAGCAGTTACACTACCGGGGGTTTATTTGATCCCCAGCATTTT.

This chain connects TRBV27 to TRBJ1-1; D unclear. In germline, CDR1 is MNHEY, CDR2 SMNVEV (reference sequence). Trimming shortened V by 5 bases and J by 3 bases, and 10 bases separated the two germline ends. This CDR3 spans 13 amino acids. CDR3 residues: CASSVGGYTEAFF. The CDR3 coding sequence is TGTGCCAGCAGTGTAGGAGGTTACACTGAAGCTTTCTTT.

This clone showed up just a few times. At one end, the junction sequence differs from germline, possibly due to a read error. The rearrangement links TRBV6-2 or TRBV6-3 to TRBJ2-5; 8 nucleotides line up with TRBD2. Per the germline V gene, CDR1 is MNHEY and CDR2 is SVGEGT. The CDR3 length is 12 residues. CDR3: CASSYLGSGAVF. As DNA, the CDR3 is TGTGCCAGCAGTTACCTAGGTAGCGGGGCCGTTTTC.

This clone was seen a few times. The V call is TRBV6-2 or TRBV6-3, the J call TRBJ1-1; unclear D gene. The CDR3 is 14 residues long. The ends were cut back, 2 bases at V and 3 bases at J, with 10 bases in the middle. Germline values: CDR1 MNHEY, CDR2 SVGEGT. CDR3 in amino acids: CASSYVGGDTEAFF. The CDR3 DNA follows: TGTGCCAGCAGTTACGTCGGTGGGGACACTGAAGCTTTCTTT.

In the case of this clone: The CDR3 does not close with the conserved phenylalanine or tryptophan, likely indicating a read error. The gene calls are TRBV6-1 and TRBJ1-2; D possibly corresponds to TRBD1 (6 bases). Per the germline V gene, CDR1 is MNHNS and CDR2 is SASEGT. The V gene lost 6 bases and the J gene lost 1 base, with 9 bases spanning the gap. The CDR3 runs to 13 residues. DNA for the CDR3: TGTGCCAGCAGAACAGGGAATAACTATGGCTACACCCTC. Protein sequence: CASRTGNNYGYTL.

In its sample, this clone was seen a few times. Other DNA sequences in this sample translate to the same CDR3. The chain recombines TRBV27 with TRBJ1-1; tentative D call: TRBD1 (6 bases). V shed 3 bases and J shed 8 bases, with 25 bases lying between them. Germline CDR1 reads MNHEY; CDR2 reads SMNVEV (reference sequence). The CDR3 is 17 amino acids. CDR3 sequence reads: CASSFTRSPGARYEAFF. CDR3 nucleotides: TGTGCCAGCAGTTTTACCCGTTCTCCGGGGGCGCGTTACGAAGCTTTCTTT.

This clone has just a few counts. This chain links TRBV6-5 with TRBJ2-1; 11 positions agree with TRBD1. The V and J ends lost 2 bases and 7 bases, in that order; junction bases with no gene match: 7. The CDR3 extends over 16 amino acids. The germline V gene has CDR1 MNHEY and CDR2 SVGAGI. CDR3 sequence reads: CASSYPGQGDRNEQFF. The CDR3 nucleotides read TGTGCCAGCAGTTACCCGGGACAGGGGGACAGGAATGAGCAGTTCTTC.

This clone was seen more than once but under ten times. Sequence at one end of the junction differs from germline and may be a read error. The chain carries TRBV28 and TRBJ2-3, with 9 positions matching TRBD2. Germline CDR1 is MDHEN and CDR2 is SYDVKM. This CDR3 comprises 18 residues. CDR3 sequence reads: CAGSPRGGGRGGGDTQYF. The CDR3 region has the DNA TGTGCCGGCAGTCCCCGCGGCGGCGGGCGGGGGGGCGGAGATACGCAGTATTTT.

This clone has more than one count but fewer than ten. The junction departs from germline at one end; a sequencing error may be responsible. The chain uses TRBV10-3 and TRBJ2-2; 12 nucleotides agree with TRBD1. Germline V gene lookup returns CDR1 ENHRY and CDR2 SYGVKD. This CDR3 comprises 15 residues. The CDR3 protein is CAIRKGQGATGELCF. CDR3 nucleotide sequence: TGTGCCATCAGGAAGGGACAGGGGGCAACCGGTGAGCTGTGTTTT.

J is TRBJ1-2 and V is TRBV6-1, with 9 bases aligning to TRBD1. V dropped 7 bases and J dropped 7; count of bases not matched to a gene: 7. CDR1 and CDR2 (germline): MNHNS, SASEGT. This CDR3 spans 13 amino acids. CDR3 coding DNA: TGTGCCAGCACCAAAGGGGACAGGGTTGGCTACACCTTC. Protein product: CASTKGDRVGYTF.